The source of this T cell receptor (beta chain) is a study of neurological immune-mediated disorders. CDR3 size: 16 residues. The V end lost 8 bases, the J end lost 5 bases, and 21 bases lay between the germline ends. This clonotype was counted many times. Each CDR3 protein gets one entry after TCRdb re-called the 5' RACE reads with MiXCR. The sample holds about 39,000 distinct CDR3 sequences, less than 9% seen once. The T cells used for sorted libraries numbered 950,000 to 1,000,000, either CD4+ or CD8+. The rearrangement uses TRBV12-3 or TRBV12-4 and TRBJ2-2; possibly TRBD1 for D (7 bases). This clonotype was obtained from a man aged 45-60 years in good health. The sequenced material came from CD4+ T cells from blood. CDR3 nucleotide sequence: TGTGCCAGCCGGCTAAGGGCAGGGGGGCTGACCGGGGAGCTGTTTTTT. Residues: CASRLRAGGLTGELFF.